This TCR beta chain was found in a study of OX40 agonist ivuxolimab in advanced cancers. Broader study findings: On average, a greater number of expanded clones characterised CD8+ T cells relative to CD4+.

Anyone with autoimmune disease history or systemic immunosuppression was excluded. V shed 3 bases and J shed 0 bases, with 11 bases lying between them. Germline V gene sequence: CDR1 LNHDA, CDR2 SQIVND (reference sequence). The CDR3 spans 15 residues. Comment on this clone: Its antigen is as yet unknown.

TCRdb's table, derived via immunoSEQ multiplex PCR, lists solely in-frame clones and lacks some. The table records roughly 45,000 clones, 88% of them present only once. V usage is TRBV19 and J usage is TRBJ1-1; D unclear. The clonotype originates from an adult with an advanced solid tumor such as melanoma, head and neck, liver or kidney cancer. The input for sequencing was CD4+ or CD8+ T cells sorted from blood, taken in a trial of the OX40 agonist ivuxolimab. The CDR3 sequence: CASSINPYMNTEAFF. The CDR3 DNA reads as TGTGCCAGTAGTATTAATCCCTACATGAACACTGAAGCTTTCTTT.